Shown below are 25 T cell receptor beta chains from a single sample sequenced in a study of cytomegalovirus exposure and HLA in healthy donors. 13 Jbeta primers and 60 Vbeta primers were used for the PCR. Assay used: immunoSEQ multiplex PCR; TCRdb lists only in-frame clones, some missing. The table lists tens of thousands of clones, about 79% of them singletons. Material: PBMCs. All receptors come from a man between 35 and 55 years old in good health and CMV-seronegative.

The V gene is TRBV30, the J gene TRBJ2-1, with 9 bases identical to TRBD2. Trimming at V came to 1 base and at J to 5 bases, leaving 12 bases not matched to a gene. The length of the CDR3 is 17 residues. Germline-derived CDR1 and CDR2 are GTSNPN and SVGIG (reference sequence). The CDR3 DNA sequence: TGTGCCTGGAGTGGACTCGGCCCGCGGGGGGGGGACAATGAGCAGTTCTTC. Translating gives CAWSGLGPRGGDNEQFF.

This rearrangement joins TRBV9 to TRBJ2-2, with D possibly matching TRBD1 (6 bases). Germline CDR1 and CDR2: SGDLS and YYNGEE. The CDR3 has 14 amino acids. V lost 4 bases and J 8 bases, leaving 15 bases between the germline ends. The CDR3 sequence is CASSRHQGLGELFF. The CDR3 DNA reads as TGTGCCAGCAGCCGTCACCAGGGGTTGGGGGAGCTGTTTTTT.

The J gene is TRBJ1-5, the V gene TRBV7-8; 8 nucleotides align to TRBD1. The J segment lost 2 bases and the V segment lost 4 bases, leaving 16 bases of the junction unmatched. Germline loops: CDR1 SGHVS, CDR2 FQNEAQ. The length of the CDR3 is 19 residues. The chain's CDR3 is CASSSKNGRGRVGNQPQHF. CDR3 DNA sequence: TGTGCCAGCAGCTCCAAGAACGGCAGGGGGCGGGTGGGCAATCAGCCCCAGCATTTT.

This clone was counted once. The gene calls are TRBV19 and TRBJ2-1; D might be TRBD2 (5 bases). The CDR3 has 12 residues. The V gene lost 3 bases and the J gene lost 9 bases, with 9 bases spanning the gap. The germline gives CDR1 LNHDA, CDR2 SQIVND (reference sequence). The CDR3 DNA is TGTGCCAGTAGTATGAGAGAGGGTGAGCAGTTCTTC. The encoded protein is CASSMREGEQFF.

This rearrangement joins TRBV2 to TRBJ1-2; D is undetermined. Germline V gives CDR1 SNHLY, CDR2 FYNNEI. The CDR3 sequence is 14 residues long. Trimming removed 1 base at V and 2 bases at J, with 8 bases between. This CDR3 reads CASSEGNSNYGYTF. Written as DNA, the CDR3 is TGTGCCAGCAGTGAAGGAAACAGCAACTATGGCTACACCTTC. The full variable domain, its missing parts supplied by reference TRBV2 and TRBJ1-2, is EPEVTQTPSHQVTQMGQEVILRCVPISNHLYFYWYRQILGQKVEFLVSFYNNEISEKSEIFDDQFSVERPDGSNFTLKIRSTKLEDSAMYFCASSEGNSNYGYTFGSGTRLTVV.

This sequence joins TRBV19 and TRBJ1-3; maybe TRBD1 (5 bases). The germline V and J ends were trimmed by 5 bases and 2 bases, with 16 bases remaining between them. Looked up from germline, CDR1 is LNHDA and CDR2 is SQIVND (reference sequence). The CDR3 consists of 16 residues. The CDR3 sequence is CASSDLLRQPGNTIYF. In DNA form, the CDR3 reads TGTGCCAGTAGTGATTTGCTGAGACAGCCTGGAAACACCATATATTTT. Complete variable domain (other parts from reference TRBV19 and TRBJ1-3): DGGITQSPKYLFRKEGQNVTLSCEQNLNHDAMYWYRQDPGQGLRLIYYSQIVNDFQKGDIAEGYSVSREKKESFPLTVTSAQKNPTAFYLCASSDLLRQPGNTIYFGEGSWLTVV.

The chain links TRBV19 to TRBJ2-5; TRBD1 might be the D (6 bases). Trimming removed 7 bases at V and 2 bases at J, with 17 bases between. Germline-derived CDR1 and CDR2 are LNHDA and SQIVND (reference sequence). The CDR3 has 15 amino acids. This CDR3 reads CASTLGAGEQETQYF. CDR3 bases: TGTGCCAGTACACTGGGCGCAGGGGAACAAGAGACCCAGTACTTC.

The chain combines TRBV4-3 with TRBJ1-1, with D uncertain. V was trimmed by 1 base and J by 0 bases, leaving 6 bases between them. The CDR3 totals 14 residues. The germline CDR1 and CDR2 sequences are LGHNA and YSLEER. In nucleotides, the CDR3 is TGCGCCAGCAGCCAAGGAGTCGTGAACACTGAAGCTTTCTTT. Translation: CASSQGVVNTEAFF.

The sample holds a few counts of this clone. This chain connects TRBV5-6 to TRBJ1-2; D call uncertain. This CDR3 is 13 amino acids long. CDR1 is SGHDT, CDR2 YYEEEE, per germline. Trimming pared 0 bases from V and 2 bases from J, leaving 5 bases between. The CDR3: CASSLDGNYGYTF. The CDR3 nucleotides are TGTGCCAGCAGCTTGGACGGGAACTATGGCTACACCTTC.

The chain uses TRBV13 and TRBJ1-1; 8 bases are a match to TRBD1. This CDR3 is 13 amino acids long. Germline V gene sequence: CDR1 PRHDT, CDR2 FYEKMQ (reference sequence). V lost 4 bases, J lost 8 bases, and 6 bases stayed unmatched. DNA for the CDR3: TGTGCCAGCAGCTCCCAGGGGGCGCGGGAAGCTTTCTTT. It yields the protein CASSSQGAREAFF.

CDR3 loop: CAWSGEYEQYV. In DNA form, the CDR3 reads TGTGCCTGGAGTGGGGAGTACGAGCAGTACGTC. The chain employs TRBV30 and TRBJ2-7, with a tentative D call TRBD2 (5 bases). Trimming cost V 1 base and J 4 bases, with 5 bases left between them. This CDR3 comprises 11 residues. CDR1 and CDR2 from the germline V gene are GTSNPN and SVGIG (reference sequence).

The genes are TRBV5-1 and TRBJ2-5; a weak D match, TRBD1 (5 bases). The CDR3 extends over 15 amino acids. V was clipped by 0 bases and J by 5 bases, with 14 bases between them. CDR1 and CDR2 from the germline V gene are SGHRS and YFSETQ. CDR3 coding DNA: TGCGCCAGCAGCTTGGCCGGACAAAGTGGGGAGACCCAGTACTTC. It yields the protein CASSLAGQSGETQYF.

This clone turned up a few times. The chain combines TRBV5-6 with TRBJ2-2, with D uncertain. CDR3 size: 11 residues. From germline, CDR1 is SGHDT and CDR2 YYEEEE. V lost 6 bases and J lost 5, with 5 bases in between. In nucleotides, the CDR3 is TGTGCCAGCATGAGGACCGGGGAGCTGTTTTTT. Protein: CASMRTGELFF.

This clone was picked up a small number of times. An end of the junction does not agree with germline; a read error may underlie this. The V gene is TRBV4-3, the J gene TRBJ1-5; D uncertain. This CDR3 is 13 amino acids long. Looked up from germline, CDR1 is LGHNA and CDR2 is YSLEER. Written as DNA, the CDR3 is TGCGCCAGCAGCCAAGATAGCAGTCAGCCCCAGCATTTT. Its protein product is CASSQDSSQPQHF.

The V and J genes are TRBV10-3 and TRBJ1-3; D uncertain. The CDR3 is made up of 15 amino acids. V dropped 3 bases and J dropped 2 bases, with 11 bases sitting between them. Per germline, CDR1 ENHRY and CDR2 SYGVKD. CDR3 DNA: TGTGCCATCAGTGATGGAGGGCACCCTGGAAACACCATATATTTT. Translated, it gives CAISDGGHPGNTIYF.

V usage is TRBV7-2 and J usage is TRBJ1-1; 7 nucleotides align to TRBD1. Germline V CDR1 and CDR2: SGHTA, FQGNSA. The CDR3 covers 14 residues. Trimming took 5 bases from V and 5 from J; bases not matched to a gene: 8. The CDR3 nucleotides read TGTGCCAGCAGCCTACAGGGGACCCCTACTGAAGCTTTCTTT. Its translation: CASSLQGTPTEAFF.

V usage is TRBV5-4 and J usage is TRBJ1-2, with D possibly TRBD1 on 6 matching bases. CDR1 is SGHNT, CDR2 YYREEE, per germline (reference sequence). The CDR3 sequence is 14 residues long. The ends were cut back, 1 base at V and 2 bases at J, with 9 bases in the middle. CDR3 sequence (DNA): TGTGCCAGCAGCTTGACAGGGATGAACTATGGCTACACCTTC. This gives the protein CASSLTGMNYGYTF.

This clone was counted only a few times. The CDR3 protein is CASSVSSYQPQHF. The CDR3 nucleotides are TGTGCCAGCAGCGTTTCGAGTTATCAGCCCCAGCATTTT. The genes are TRBV5-5 and TRBJ1-5; D unresolved. The V end was cut by 4 bases, the J end by 5 bases, with 10 bases between. The germline CDR1 and CDR2 sequences are SGHKS and YYEKEE (reference sequence). The CDR3 loop spans 13 amino acids.

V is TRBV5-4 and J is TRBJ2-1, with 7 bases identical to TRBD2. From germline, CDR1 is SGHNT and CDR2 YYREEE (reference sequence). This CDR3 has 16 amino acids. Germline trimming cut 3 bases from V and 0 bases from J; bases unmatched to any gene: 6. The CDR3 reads CASSSTSGASYNEQFF. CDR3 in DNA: TGTGCCAGCAGCTCTACAAGCGGGGCCTCCTACAATGAGCAGTTCTTC.

DNA for the CDR3: TGTGCCAGCAGTCCGGGGTATTCCTACAATGAGCAGTTCTTC. Its protein is CASSPGYSYNEQFF. V gene TRBV6-5 combines with J gene TRBJ2-1, with a possible D match to TRBD2 (5 bases). Germline CDR1 reads MNHEY; CDR2 reads SVGAGI. V shed 5 bases and J shed 1 base, with 9 bases lying between them. The CDR3 contains 14 residues.

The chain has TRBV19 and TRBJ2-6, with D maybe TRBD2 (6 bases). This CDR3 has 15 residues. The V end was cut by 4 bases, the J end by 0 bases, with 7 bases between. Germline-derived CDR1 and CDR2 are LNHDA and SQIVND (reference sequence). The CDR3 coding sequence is TGTGCCAGTAGTAGGAGGGACTCTGGGGCCAACGTCCTGACTTTC. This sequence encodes CASSRRDSGANVLTF.

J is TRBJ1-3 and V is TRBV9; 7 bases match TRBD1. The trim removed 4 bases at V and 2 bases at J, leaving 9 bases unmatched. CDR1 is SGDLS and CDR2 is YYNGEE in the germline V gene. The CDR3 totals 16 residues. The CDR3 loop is CASSPSVRGPGNTIYF. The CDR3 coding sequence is TGTGCCAGCAGCCCCTCTGTTAGGGGGCCTGGAAACACCATATATTTT.

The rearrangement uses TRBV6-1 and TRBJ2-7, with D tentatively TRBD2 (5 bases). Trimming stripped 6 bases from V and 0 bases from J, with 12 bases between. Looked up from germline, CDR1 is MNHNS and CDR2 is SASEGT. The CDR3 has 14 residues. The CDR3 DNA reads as TGTGCCAGCAGCCCCCTTGGGAGCTCCTACGAGCAGTACTTC. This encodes CASSPLGSSYEQYF.

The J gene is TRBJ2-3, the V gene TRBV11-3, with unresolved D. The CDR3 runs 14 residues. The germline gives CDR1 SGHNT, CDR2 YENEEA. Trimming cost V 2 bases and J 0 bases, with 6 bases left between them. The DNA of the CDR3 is TGTGCCAGCAGCTTACAGGCTAGCACAGATACGCAGTATTTT. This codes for CASSLQASTDTQYF.

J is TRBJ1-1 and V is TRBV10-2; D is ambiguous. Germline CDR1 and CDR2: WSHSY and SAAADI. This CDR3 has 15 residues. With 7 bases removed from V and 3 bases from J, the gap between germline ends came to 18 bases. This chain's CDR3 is CASKPPESPYTEAFF. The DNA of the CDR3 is TGCGCCAGCAAACCCCCCGAGTCCCCGTACACTGAAGCTTTCTTT.